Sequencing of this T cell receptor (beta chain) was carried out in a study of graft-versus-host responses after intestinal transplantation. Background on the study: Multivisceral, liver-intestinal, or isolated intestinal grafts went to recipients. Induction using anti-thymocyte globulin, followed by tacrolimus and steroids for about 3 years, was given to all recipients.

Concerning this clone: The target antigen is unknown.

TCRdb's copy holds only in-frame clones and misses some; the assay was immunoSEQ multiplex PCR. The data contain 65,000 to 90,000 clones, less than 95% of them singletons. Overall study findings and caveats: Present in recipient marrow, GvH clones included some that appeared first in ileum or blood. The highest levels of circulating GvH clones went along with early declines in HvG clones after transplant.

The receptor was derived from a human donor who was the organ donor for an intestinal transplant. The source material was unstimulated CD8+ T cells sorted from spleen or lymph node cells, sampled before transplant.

The CDR3, as DNA: TGTGCCAGTAGTATGGGGGGCGGAAGCAATCAGCCCCAGCATTTT. Translation gives CASSMGGGSNQPQHF. The chain is built from TRBV19 and TRBJ1-5; possible D gene TRBD1, 6 bases. The CDR3 is 15 residues long. V lost 3 bases, J lost 1 base, and 10 bases lay in between. Germline-derived CDR1 and CDR2 are LNHDA and SQIVND (reference sequence).